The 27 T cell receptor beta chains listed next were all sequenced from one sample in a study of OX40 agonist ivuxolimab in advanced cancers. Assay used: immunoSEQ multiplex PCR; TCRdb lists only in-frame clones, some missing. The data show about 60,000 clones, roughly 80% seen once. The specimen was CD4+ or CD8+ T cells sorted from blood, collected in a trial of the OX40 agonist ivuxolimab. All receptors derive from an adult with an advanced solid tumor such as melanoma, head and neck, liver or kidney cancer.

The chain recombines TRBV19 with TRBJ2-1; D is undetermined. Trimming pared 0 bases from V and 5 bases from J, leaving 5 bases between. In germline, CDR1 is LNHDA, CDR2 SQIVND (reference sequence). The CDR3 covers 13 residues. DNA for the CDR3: TGTGCCAGTAGTATAGAACTCGACAATGAGCAGTTCTTC. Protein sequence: CASSIELDNEQFF.

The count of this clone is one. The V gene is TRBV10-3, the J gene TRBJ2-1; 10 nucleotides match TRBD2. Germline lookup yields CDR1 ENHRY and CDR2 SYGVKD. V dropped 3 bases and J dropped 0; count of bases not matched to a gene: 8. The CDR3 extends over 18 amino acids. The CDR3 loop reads CAISDPTSGRSSYNEQFF. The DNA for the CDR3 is TGTGCCATCAGTGACCCGACTAGCGGGCGTAGCTCCTACAATGAGCAGTTCTTC.

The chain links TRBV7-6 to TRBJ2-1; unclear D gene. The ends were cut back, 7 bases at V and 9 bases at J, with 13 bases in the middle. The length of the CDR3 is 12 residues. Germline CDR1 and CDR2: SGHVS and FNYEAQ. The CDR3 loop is CASTELAGEQFF. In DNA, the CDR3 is TGTGCCAGCACGGAATTAGCCGGTGAGCAGTTCTTC.

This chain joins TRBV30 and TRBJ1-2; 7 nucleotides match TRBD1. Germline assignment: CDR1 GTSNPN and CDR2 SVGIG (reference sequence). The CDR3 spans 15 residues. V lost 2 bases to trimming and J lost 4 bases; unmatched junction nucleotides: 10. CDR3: CAWSPRQGTVYGYTF. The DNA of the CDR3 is TGTGCCTGGAGTCCTAGACAGGGAACCGTCTATGGCTACACCTTC.

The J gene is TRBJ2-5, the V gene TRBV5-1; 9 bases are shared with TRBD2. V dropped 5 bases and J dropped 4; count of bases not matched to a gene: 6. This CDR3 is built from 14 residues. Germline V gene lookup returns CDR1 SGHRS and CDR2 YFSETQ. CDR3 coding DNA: TGCGCCAGCAGTGCGGGAGGGCCTGTAGAGACCCAGTACTTC. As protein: CASSAGGPVETQYF.

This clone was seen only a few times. As DNA, the CDR3 is TGTGCCAGCAGCTTAGGACTGTCCACCGGGGAGCTGTTTTTT. This gives the protein CASSLGLSTGELFF. This rearrangement joins TRBV7-9 to TRBJ2-2; D unresolved. The CDR3 has 14 residues. CDR1 and CDR2 (germline): SEHNR, FQNEAQ (reference sequence). The V end was cut by 1 base, the J end by 4 bases, with 7 bases between.

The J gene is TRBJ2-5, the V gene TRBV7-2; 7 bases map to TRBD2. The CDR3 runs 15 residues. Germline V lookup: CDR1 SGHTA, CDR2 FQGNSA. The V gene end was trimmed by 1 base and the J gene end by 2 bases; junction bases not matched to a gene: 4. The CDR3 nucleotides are TGTGCCAGCAGCTTAGACGGGAGGAGGCAAGAGACCCAGTACTTC. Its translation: CASSLDGRRQETQYF. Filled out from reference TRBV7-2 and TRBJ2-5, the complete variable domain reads GAGVSQSPSNKVTEKGKDVELRCDPISGHTALYWYRQSLGQGLEFLIYFQGNSAPDKSGLPSDRFSAERTGGSVSTLTIQRTQQEDSAVYLCASSLDGRRQETQYFGPGTRLLVL.

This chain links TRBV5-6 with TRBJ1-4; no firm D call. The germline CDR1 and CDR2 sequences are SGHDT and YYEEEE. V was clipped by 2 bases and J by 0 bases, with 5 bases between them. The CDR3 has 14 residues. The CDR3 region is CASSFSPTNEKLFF. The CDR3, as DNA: TGTGCCAGCAGCTTTAGTCCAACTAATGAAAAACTGTTTTTT.

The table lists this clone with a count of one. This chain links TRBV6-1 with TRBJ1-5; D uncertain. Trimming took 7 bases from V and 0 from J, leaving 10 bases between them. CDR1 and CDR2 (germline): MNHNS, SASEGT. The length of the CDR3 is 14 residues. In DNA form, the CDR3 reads TGTGCCAGCAACGAAAGGTATAGCAATCAGCCCCAGCATTTT. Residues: CASNERYSNQPQHF.

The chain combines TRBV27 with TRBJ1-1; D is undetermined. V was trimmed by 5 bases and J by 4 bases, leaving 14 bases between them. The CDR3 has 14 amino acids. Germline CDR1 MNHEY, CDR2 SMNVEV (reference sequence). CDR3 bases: TGTGCCAGCAGTACGAGCCCTCCGGGCACTGAAGCTTTCTTT. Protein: CASSTSPPGTEAFF.

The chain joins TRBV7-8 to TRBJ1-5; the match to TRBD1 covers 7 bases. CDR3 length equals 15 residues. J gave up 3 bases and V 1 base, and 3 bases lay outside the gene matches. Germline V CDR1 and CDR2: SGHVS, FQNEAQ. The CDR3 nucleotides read TGTGCCAGCAGCTTAGGGCAGGGGGTCAATCAGCCCCAGCATTTT. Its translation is CASSLGQGVNQPQHF.

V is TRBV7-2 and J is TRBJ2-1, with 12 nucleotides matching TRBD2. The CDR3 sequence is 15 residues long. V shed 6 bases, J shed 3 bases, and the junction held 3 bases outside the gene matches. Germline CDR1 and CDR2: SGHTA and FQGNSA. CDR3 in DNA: TGTGCCAGCAGTCCGACTAGCGGGAGCTACAATGAGCAGTTCTTC. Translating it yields CASSPTSGSYNEQFF.

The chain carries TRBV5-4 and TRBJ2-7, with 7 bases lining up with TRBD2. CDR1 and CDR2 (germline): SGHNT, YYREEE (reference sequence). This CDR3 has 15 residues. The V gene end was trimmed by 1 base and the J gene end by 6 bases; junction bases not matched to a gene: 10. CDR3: CASSLLRTGGPEQYV. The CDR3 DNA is TGTGCCAGCAGCTTGCTGAGGACGGGAGGCCCCGAGCAGTACGTC.

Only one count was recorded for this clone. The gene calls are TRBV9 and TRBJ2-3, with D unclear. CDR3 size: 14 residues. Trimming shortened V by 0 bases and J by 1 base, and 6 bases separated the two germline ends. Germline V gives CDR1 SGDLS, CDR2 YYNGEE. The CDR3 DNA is TGTGCCAGCAGCGTAGACGGGCGCACAGATACGCAGTATTTT. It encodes CASSVDGRTDTQYF.

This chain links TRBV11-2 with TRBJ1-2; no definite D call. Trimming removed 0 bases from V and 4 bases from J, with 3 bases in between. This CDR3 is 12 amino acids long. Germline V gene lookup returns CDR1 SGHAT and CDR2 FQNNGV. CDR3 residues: CASSLDGYGYTF. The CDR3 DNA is TGTGCCAGCAGCTTAGACGGCTATGGCTACACCTTC. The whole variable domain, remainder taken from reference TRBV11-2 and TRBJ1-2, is EAGVAQSPRYKIIEKRQSVAFWCNPISGHATLYWYQQILGQGPKLLIQFQNNGVVDDSQLPKDRFSAERLKGVDSTLKIQPAKLEDSAVYLCASSLDGYGYTFGSGTRLTVV.

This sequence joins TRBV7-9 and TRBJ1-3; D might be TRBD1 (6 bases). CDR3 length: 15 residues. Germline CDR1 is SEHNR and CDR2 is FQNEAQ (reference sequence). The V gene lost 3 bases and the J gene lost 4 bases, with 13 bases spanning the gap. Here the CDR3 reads CASSFYRELGNTIYF. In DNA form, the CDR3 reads TGTGCCAGCAGCTTCTACAGGGAATTGGGAAACACCATATATTTT.

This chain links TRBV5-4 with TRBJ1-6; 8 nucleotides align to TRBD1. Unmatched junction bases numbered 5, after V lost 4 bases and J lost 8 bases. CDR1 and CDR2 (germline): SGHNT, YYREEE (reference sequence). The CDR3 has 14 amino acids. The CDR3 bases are TGTGCCAGCAGCGCTGGACAGGGAGATTCACCCCTCCACTTT. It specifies CASSAGQGDSPLHF. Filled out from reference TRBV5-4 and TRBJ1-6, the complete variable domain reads ETGVTQSPTHLIKTRGQQVTLRCSSQSGHNTVSWYQQALGQGPQFIFQYYREEENGRGNFPPRFSGLQFPNYSSELNVNALELDDSALYLCASSAGQGDSPLHFGNGTRLTVT.

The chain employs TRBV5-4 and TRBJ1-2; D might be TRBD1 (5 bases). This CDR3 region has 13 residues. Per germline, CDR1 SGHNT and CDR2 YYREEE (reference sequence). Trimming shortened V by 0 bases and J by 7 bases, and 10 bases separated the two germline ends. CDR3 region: CASSLEGVGGYTF. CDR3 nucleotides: TGTGCCAGCAGCTTGGAAGGGGTAGGTGGCTACACCTTC. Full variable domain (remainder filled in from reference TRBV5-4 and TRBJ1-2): ETGVTQSPTHLIKTRGQQVTLRCSSQSGHNTVSWYQQALGQGPQFIFQYYREEENGRGNFPPRFSGLQFPNYSSELNVNALELDDSALYLCASSLEGVGGYTFGSGTRLTVV.

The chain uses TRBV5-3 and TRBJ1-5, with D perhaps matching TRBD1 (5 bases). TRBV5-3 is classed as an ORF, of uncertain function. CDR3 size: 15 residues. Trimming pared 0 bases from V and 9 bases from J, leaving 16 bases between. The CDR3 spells CARSLGGAVAGPQHF. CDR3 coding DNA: TGTGCCAGAAGCTTGGGGGGCGCCGTCGCAGGGCCCCAGCATTTT.

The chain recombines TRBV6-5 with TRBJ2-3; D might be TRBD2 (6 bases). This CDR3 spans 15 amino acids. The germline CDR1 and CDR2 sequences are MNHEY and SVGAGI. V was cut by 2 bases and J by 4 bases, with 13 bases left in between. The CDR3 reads CASSYGSGWADTQYF. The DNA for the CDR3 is TGTGCCAGCAGTTACGGTAGCGGATGGGCAGATACGCAGTATTTT.

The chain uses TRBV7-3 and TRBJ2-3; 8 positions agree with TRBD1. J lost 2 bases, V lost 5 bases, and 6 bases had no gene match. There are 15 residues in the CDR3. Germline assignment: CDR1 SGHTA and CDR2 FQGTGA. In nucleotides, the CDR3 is TGTGCCAGCAGCGGACACAGGGGGACCACAGATACGCAGTATTTT. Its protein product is CASSGHRGTTDTQYF.

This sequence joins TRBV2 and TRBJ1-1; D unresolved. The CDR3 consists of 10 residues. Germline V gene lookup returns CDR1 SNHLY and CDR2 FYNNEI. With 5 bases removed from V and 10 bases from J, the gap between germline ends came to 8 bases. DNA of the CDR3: TGTGCCAGCAGTTGGGGTATAGCTTTCTTT. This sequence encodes CASSWGIAFF.

The CDR3 bases are TGTGCCAGTACTAGCGGGAGGTCGTATGAGCAGTTCTTC. Amino acids: CASTSGRSYEQFF. The chain links TRBV19 to TRBJ2-1; 11 bases line up with TRBD2. This CDR3 region has 13 residues. CDR1 LNHDA and CDR2 SQIVND come from the germline V gene (reference sequence). V trimming: 7 bases; J trimming: 8 bases; junction bases outside the gene matches: 4.

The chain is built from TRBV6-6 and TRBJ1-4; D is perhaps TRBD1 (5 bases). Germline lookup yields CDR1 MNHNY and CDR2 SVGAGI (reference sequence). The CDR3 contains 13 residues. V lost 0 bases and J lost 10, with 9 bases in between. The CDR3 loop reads CASSYSSGGKLFF. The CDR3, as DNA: TGTGCCAGCAGTTACTCGAGTGGGGGAAAACTGTTTTTT.

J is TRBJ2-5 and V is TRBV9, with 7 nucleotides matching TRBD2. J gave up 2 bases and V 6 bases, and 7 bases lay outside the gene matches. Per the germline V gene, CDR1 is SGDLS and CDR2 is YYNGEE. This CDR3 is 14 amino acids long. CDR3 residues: CASTRAGVQETQYF. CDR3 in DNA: TGTGCCAGCACCCGCGCGGGAGTTCAAGAGACCCAGTACTTC.

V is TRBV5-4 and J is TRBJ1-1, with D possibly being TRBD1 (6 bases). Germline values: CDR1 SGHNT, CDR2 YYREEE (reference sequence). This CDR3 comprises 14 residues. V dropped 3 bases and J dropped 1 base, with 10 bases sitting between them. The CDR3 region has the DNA TGTGCCAGCAGCTCCGGACAGACGAACACTGAAGCTTTCTTT. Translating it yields CASSSGQTNTEAFF.

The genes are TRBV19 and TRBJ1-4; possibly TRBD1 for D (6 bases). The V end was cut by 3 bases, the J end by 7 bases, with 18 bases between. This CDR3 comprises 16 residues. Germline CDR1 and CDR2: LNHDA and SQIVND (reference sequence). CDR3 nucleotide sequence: TGTGCCAGTAGTATGGGGCAGGTCCGAGGGGGTGAAAAACTGTTTTTT. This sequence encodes CASSMGQVRGGEKLFF.